The 11 T cell receptor beta chains presented below share a single source sample, sequenced in a study of regulatory T cells in long-lasting Graves disease. Combining iRepertoire HTBI primers with Arm-PCR of CDR3 regions, the authors built TCR beta libraries. TCRdb re-called the multiplex PCR reads through MiXCR, storing one row per CDR3 protein. Among 550,000 to 600,000 distinct CDR3 sequences listed, about 16% were seen once. The time point: newly diagnosed GD, antithyroid drugs for less than 3 months. Following extraction of RNA from PBMCs, that RNA was used to make the TCR library. These data also featured in a second study, about T cells in Graves' hyperthyroidism and ophthalmopathy.

Sequenced material: peripheral blood mononuclear cells (PBMCs), taken at new diagnosis, from a patient treated with antithyroid drugs. Every receptor here comes from a man aged 18 to 35 with Graves disease.

This clonotype was seen at least ten times. Relative to the germline gene, one junction end is altered; a read error may explain this. J is TRBJ1-6 and V is TRBV3-1; 8 nucleotides agree with TRBD1. Germline assignment: CDR1 LGHDT and CDR2 YNNKEL (reference sequence). The CDR3 loop spans 13 amino acids. CDR3 in DNA: TGTGCTAGCAGGGGGCCCGACAATTCACCCCTCCACTTT. Translating gives CASRGPDNSPLHF.

The table lists this clonotype with a few counts. V gene TRBV7-9 combines with J gene TRBJ2-1; maybe TRBD2 (6 bases). The CDR3 contains 13 residues. V lost 10 bases, J lost 4 bases, and 14 bases lay in between. Germline V CDR1 and CDR2: SEHNR, FQNEAQ (reference sequence). Written as DNA, the CDR3 is TGTGCCAATGAGGAGGGCGCTTACAATGAGCAGTTCTTC. The encoded protein is CANEEGAYNEQFF. Together with reference TRBV7-9 and TRBJ2-1, the CDR3 gives the full variable domain: DTGVSQNPRHKITKRGQNVTFRCDPISEHNRLYWYRQTLGQGPEFLTYFQNEAQLEKSRLLSDRFSAERPKGSFSTLEIQRTEQGDSAMYLCANEEGAYNEQFFGPGTRLTVL.

A remark on this clonotype: This clone may be a read error of a much larger clone one base away. The V gene is TRBV18, the J gene TRBJ2-7; TRBD1 might be the D (7 bases). This CDR3 is 14 amino acids long. CDR1 and CDR2 from the germline V gene are KGHSH and LQKENI. This chain's CDR3 is CANSPPEGQYEQYF. Here the CDR3 DNA reads TGTGCCAACTCACCGCCGGAGGGACAGTACGAGCAGTACTTC.

This clonotype was counted ten times or more. The chain couples TRBV30 to TRBJ2-7, with 7 bases that match TRBD2. The V segment lost 0 bases and the J segment 3 bases; nucleotides outside the gene matches: 2. This CDR3 comprises 13 residues. Germline CDR1 is GTSNPN and CDR2 is SVGIG (reference sequence). The CDR3 sequence: CAWSVIAGYEQYF. The DNA of the CDR3 is TGTGCCTGGAGTGTAATAGCGGGCTACGAGCAGTACTTC.

This clonotype was counted only a few times. The chain links TRBV28 to TRBJ2-7; 7 nucleotides match TRBD2. CDR1 and CDR2 (germline): MDHEN, SYDVKM. This CDR3 comprises 15 residues. Trimming at V came to 6 bases and at J to 0 bases, leaving 8 bases not matched to a gene. The CDR3 protein is CASSSLGGGSYEQYF. The CDR3 coding sequence is TGTGCCAGCAGCTCACTTGGGGGGGGCTCCTACGAGCAGTACTTC.

The chain recombines TRBV9 with TRBJ2-6; TRBD2 agrees at 8 bases. CDR3 length: 18 amino acids. J lost 0 bases, V lost 2 bases, and 7 bases had no gene match. Germline lookup yields CDR1 SGDLS and CDR2 YYNGEE. The CDR3 DNA reads as TGTGCCAGCAGCGTCGGCGGGGGGATGAGCTCTGGGGCCAACGTCCTGACTTTC. This encodes CASSVGGGMSSGANVLTF.

This clonotype has at least ten counts. The genes are TRBV29-1 and TRBJ2-1, with 9 bases identical to TRBD2. The CDR3 has 13 residues. Looked up from germline, CDR1 is SQVTM and CDR2 is ANQGSEA. J lost 10 bases, V lost 4 bases, and 8 bases had no gene match. In DNA, the CDR3 is TGCAGCGTTGTAGGTAGCGGGAGAGGGGAGCAGTTCTTC. It translates to CSVVGSGRGEQFF.

The V call is TRBV6-2 or TRBV6-3, the J call TRBJ1-4; 7 bases map to TRBD1. The V segment lost 7 bases and the J segment 8 bases; nucleotides outside the gene matches: 10. CDR3 length equals 14 residues. Germline CDR1 MNHEY, CDR2 SVGEGT. The CDR3 sequence: CASNPQGGREKLFF. Here the CDR3 DNA reads TGTGCCAGCAACCCGCAGGGGGGGCGAGAAAAACTGTTTTTT.

There are many counts of this clonotype. The gene calls are TRBV7-9 and TRBJ2-1, with D tentatively TRBD2 (5 bases). Germline CDR1 and CDR2: SEHNR and FQNEAQ (reference sequence). The CDR3 covers 15 residues. The ends were cut back, 5 bases at V and 0 bases at J, with 11 bases in the middle. DNA for the CDR3: TGTGCCAGCAGCCTCGTTGGGAGCTCCTACAATGAGCAGTTCTTC. This codes for CASSLVGSSYNEQFF.

This clonotype was seen once. The chain joins TRBV4-2 to TRBJ2-3; 9 bases fit TRBD2. Per germline, CDR1 LGHNA and CDR2 YNFKEQ. This CDR3 is 17 amino acids long. Losses at the gene ends were 1 base for V and 3 bases for J; bases not matched to a gene: 8. CDR3 amino acids: CASSQAVASGKTDTQYF. CDR3 DNA sequence: TGTGCCAGCAGCCAAGCCGTCGCTAGCGGGAAGACAGATACGCAGTATTTT.

Of note for this clonotype: This may be a read error, as it is one base from a much larger clone. The chain employs TRBV3-1 and TRBJ2-4, with 9 positions matching TRBD2. The CDR3 is made up of 16 amino acids. Per the germline V gene, CDR1 is LGHDT and CDR2 is YNNKEL (reference sequence). Trimming removed 4 bases from V and 13 bases from J; junction bases left unmatched: 17. Here the CDR3 DNA reads TGTGCCAGCAGCCCCATCTTAGCGGGAGTGGTCAATGAGCAGTACTTC. Residues: CASSPILAGVVNEQYF.